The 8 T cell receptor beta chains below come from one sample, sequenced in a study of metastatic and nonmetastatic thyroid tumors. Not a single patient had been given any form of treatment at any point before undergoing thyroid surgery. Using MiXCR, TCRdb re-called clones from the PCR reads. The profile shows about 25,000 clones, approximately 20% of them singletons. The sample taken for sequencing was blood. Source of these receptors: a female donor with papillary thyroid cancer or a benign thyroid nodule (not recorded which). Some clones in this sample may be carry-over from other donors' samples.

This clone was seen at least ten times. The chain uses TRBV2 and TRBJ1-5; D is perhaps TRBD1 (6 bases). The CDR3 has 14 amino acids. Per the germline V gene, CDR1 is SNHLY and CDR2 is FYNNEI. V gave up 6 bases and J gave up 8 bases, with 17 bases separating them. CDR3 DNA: TGTGCCAGCAGACTGATAGAGGGGGGTGAGCCCCAGCATTTT. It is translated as CASRLIEGGEPQHF.

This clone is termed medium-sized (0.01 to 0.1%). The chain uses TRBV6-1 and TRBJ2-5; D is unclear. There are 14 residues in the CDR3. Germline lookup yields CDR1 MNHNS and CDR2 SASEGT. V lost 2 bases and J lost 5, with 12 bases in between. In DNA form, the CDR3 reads TGTGCCAGCAGTGAACTCTCCTTTGGGGAGACCCAGTACTTC. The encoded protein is CASSELSFGETQYF.

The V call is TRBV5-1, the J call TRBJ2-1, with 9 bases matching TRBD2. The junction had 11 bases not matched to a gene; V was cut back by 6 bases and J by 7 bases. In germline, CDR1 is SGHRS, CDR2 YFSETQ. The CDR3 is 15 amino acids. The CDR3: CASMGSGRVLNEQFF. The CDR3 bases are TGCGCCAGCATGGGTAGCGGGAGAGTATTAAATGAGCAGTTCTTC.

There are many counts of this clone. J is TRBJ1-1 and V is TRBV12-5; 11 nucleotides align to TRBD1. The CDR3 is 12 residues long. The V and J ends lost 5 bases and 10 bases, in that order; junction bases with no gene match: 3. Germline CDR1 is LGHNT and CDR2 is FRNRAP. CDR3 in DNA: TGTGCTAGTGGTATCGGACAGGGGGCAGCTTTCTTT. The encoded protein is CASGIGQGAAFF.

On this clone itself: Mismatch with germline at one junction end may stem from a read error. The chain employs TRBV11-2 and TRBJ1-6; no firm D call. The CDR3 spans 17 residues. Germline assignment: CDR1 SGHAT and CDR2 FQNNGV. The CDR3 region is CASSFGYVDLYSSPLHF. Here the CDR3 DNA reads TGTGCCAGCAGCTTTGGTTATGTGGACCTCTATAGTTCACCCCTCCACTTT.

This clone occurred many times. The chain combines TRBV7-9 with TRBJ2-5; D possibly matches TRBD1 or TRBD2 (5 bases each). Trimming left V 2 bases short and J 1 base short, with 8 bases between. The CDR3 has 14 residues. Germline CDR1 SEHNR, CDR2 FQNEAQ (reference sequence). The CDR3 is CASSLWGFQETQYF. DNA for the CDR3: TGTGCCAGCAGCTTATGGGGGTTCCAAGAGACCCAGTACTTC.

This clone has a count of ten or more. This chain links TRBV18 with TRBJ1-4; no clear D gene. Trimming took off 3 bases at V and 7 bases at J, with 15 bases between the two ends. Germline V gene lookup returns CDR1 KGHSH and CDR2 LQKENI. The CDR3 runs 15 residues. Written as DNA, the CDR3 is TGTGCCAGCTCACCCCCTGCAAGGGCGGGTGAAAAACTGTTTTTT. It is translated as CASSPPARAGEKLFF.

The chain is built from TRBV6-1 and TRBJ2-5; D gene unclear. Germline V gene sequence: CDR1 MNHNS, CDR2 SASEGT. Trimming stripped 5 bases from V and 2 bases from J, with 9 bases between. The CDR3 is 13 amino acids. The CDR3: CASSKDRQETQYF. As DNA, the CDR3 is TGTGCCAGCAGTAAGGACCGACAAGAGACCCAGTACTTC.